The T cell receptor beta chain described here comes from a study of T cells expressing NK-cell markers. Study findings and constraints: A few donors' CD3+CD56-NKG2C+ cells were dominated by the same clonotypes. Uncertainty persisted over the HCMV specificity of expanded NKG2C+ T cell clones.

The CDR3 spans 13 residues. CDR1 is SGHDN and CDR2 is FVKESK in the germline V gene. In regard to this clonotype: The antigen is not known.

TCRdb re-called the 5' RACE reads and gives one entry per CDR3 protein, without DNA. The sample totals roughly 430,000 distinct CDR3 sequences. The sequence was collected from a woman aged 18 to 69 in good health. V usage is TRBV14 and J usage is TRBJ2-1; the TCRdb D gene call, TRBD1, has no DNA to confirm it. The sequencing sample was made of blood T cells: a sorted CD56 or NKG2C T cell subset, CD4+ or CD8+ T cells, or bulk PBMC T cells (not recorded which). The CDR3 sequence: CASSPVDRYEQFF. Full variable domain (rest looked up from reference TRBV14 and TRBJ2-1): EAGVTQFPSHSVIEKGQTVTLRCDPISGHDNLYWYRRVMGKEIKFLLHFVKESKQDESGMPNNRFLAERTGGTYSTLKVQPAELEDSGVYFCASSPVDRYEQFFGPGTRLTVL.